The subject of this entry is one T cell receptor beta chain. The data originate from a study of sequential checkpoint blockade in melanoma. Study overall: Patients were randomized 1:1 to nivolumab-then-ipilimumab or ipilimumab-then-nivolumab first-line. Maintenance nivolumab came after either treatment sequence.

Method: immunoSEQ multiplex PCR; TCRdb's copy keeps in-frame clones and lacks some. Seen here are roughly 12,000 clones, approximately 79% observed once, and the top ten hold 50% to 70%. Treatment of the sample: randomized to nivolumab then ipilimumab (arm A) or the reverse (arm B). Patients had received no earlier DNA-damaging chemotherapy. Live CD3+CD8+ CD19− CD56− cells were sorted from PBMCs. CDR3 size: 13 residues. The V end was cut by 7 bases, the J end by 0 bases, with 10 bases between. CDR1 and CDR2 from the germline V gene are SNHLY and FYNNEI. The chain links TRBV2 to TRBJ2-7; D gene unclear. The receptor was derived from a human donor with melanoma. The input for sequencing was CD8+ T cells sorted from blood (inferred from file names), taken from a patient given nivolumab and ipilimumab in sequence. For the CDR3, the DNA is TGTGCCAGCACGGTGGCGGACTCCTACGAGCAGTACTTC. It encodes CASTVADSYEQYF.